The sequence of this T cell receptor (beta chain) was determined in a study of identifying expanded T cells in peripheral blood. The germline V gene encodes CDR1 SGHDT and CDR2 YYEEEE. The CDR3 has 15 residues. The junction had 9 bases not matched to a gene; V was cut back by 3 bases and J by 3 bases. Method: immunoSEQ multiplex PCR; TCRdb's copy keeps in-frame clones and lacks some. The top ten clones hold 13% to 15% of a sample with about 52,000 clones, around 82% of them seen once. Judged by abundance, this clone is medium-sized. The source is a person aged 18 to 70 in good health. The source material was blood. This sequence joins TRBV5-6 and TRBJ2-7; TRBD1 matches 7 bases. The CDR3 protein is CASSWSGQSDYEQYF. The DNA of the CDR3 is TGTGCCAGCAGCTGGTCGGGACAGTCGGACTACGAGCAGTACTTC.